This entry describes one T cell receptor (beta chain). Its antigen is as yet unknown. The data derive from a study of human T cells and chemical hapten exposure. Whole-study context: The use of 2% DPC on approximately 2 cm by approximately 2 cm of upper inner arm skin constituted sensitization.

Study-wide results and limits: Controls had significantly fewer large CDR3 similarity clusters than were formed by expanded TCRs.

The library gave individual cDNA molecules unique molecular identifiers. Via MiXCR, TCRdb re-called the RACE reads, giving one row per CDR3 protein. The table includes 60,000 to 65,000 distinct CDR3 sequences, approximately 10% detected once. Regarding time point: patch test 3, about 24 weeks after DPC sensitization. Treatment noted: therapeutic diphenylcyclopropenone sensitization with weekly scalp DPC. This CDR3 is 12 amino acids long. With 0 bases removed from V and 10 bases from J, the gap between germline ends came to 8 bases. CDR1 is SGHRS, CDR2 YFSETQ, per germline. The material sequenced was whole blood, taken in connection with sensitization to the hapten diphenylcyclopropenone (DPC). The rearrangement uses TRBV5-1 and TRBJ2-1, with D maybe TRBD1 (5 bases). This clonotype was obtained from a woman in her 30s with alopecia areata. Some clones in this sample may be carry-over from other donors' samples. The CDR3 DNA sequence: TGCGCCAGCAGCTTGGCGTCAGGGGAGCAGTTCTTC. This encodes CASSLASGEQFF.